The 8 T cell receptor beta chains presented below share a single source sample, sequenced in a study of T cells expressing NK-cell markers (dated by TCRdb to 2020 to 2021). The method was 5' RACE. This sample was sequenced with an Illumina HiSeq 2000. TCRdb reprocessed the reads, reporting each CDR3 protein sequence once and no DNA. The sample table gives 200,000 to 300,000 distinct CDR3 sequences. The top ten hold approximately 0.42% of the sample. Sequencing was performed on blood T cells: a sorted CD56 or NKG2C T cell subset, CD4+ or CD8+ T cells, or bulk PBMC T cells (not recorded which). Every receptor here comes from a man between 18 and 35 years old in good health. Donor details come from another sample of the same person, matched by shared clones.

J is TRBJ2-1 and V is TRBV20-1. Per germline, CDR1 DFQATT and CDR2 SNEGSKA (reference sequence). CDR3 length equals 11 residues. The CDR3: CSARAGYEQFF.

The chain carries TRBV2 and TRBJ1-2; checking the TCRdb D call of TRBD1 is not possible without DNA. The CDR3 spans 13 residues. The germline V gene encodes CDR1 SNHLY and CDR2 FYNNEI. The CDR3 sequence is CASSAGQYYGYTF.

The chain has TRBV25-1 and TRBJ1-6; TCRdb proposes TRBD1, but this gene call is untestable without DNA. This CDR3 region has 15 residues. The germline V gene encodes CDR1 MGHDK and CDR2 SYGVNS. The CDR3 spells CASSGRDRVNSPLHF.

V usage is TRBV18 and J usage is TRBJ1-5; TCRdb outputs TRBD1, but without DNA this stays unchecked. The CDR3 loop spans 14 amino acids. From germline, CDR1 is KGHSH and CDR2 LQKENI. CDR3 region: CASSPGQGYQPQHF.

V is TRBV7-9 and J is TRBJ2-1. The CDR3 totals 15 residues. Looked up from germline, CDR1 is SEHNR and CDR2 is FQNEAQ (reference sequence). This chain's CDR3 is CASSNRVTSYNEQFF. Combining the CDR3 with reference TRBV7-9 and TRBJ2-1 gives the whole variable domain DTGVSQNPRHKITKRGQNVTFRCDPISEHNRLYWYRQTLGQGPEFLTYFQNEAQLEKSRLLSDRFSAERPKGSFSTLEIQRTEQGDSAMYLCASSNRVTSYNEQFFGPGTRLTVL.

This chain joins TRBV4-2 and TRBJ1-1. This CDR3 comprises 11 residues. Germline-derived CDR1 and CDR2 are LGHNA and YNFKEQ. This CDR3 reads CASSQENQAFF.

The chain combines TRBV29-1 with TRBJ2-3; lacking DNA, the TRBD1 call made by TCRdb goes unchecked. This CDR3 is 15 amino acids long. CDR1 and CDR2 (germline): SQVTM, ANQGSEA. The CDR3 region is CSVERRTGREDTQYF.

CDR3 residues: CASRPGREHEQYF. The rearrangement joins TRBV28 to TRBJ2-7; TCRdb picks TRBD1, but there is no DNA to check that call. CDR1 MDHEN and CDR2 SYDVKM come from the germline V gene. The CDR3 loop spans 13 amino acids.